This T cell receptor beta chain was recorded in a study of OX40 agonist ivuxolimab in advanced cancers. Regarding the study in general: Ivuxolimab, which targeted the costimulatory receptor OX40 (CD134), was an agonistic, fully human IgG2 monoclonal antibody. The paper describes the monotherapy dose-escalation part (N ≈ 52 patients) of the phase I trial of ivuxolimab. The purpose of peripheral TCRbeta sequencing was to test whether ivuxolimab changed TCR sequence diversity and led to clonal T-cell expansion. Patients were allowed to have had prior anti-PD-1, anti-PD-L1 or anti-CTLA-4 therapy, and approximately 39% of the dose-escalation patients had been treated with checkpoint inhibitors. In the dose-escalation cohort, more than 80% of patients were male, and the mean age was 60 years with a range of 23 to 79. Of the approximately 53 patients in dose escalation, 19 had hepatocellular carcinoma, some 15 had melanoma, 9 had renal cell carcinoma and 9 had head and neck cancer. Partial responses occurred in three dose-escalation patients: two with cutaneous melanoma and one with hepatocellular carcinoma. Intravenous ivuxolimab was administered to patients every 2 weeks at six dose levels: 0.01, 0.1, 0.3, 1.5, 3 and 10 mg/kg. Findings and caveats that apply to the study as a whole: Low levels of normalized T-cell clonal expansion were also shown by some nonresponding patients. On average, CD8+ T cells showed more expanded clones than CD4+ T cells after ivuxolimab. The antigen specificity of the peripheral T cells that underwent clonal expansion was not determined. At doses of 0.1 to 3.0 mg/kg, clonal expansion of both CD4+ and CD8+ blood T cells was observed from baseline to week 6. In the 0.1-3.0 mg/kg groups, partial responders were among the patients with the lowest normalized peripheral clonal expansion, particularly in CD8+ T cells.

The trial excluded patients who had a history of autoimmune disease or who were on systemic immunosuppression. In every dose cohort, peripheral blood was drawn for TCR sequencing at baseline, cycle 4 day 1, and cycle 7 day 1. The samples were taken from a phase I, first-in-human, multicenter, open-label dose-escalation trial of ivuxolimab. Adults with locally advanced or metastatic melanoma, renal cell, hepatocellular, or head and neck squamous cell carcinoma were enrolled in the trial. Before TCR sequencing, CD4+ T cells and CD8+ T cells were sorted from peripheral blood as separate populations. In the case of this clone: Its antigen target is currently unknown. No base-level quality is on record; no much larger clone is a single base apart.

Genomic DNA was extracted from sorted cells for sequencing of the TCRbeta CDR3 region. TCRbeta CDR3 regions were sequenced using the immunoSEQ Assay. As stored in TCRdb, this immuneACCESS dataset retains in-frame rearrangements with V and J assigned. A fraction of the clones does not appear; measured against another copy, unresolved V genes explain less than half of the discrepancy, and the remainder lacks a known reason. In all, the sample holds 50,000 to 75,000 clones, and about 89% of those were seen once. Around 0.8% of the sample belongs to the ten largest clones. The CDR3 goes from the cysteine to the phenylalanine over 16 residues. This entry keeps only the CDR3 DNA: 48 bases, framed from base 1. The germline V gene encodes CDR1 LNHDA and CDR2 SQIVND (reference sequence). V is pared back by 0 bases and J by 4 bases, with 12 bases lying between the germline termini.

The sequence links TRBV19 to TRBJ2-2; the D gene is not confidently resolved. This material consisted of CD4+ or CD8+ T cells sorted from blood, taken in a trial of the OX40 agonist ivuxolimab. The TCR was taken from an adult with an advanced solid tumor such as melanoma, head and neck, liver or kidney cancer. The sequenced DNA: TGTGCCAGTAGTATAGATCCTCGCTATACCACCGGGGAGCTGTTTTTT. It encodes CASSIDPRYTTGELFF.